This TCR beta chain derives from a study of OX40 agonist ivuxolimab in advanced cancers. For the study at large: Ivuxolimab was administered intravenously to patients at 0.01 to 10 mg/kg every 2 weeks. There were three patients with partial responses, one having hepatocellular carcinoma and two cutaneous melanoma.

Method: immunoSEQ multiplex PCR; TCRdb's copy keeps in-frame clones and lacks some. The sample includes fewer than 65,000 clones, just over 85% of them seen just once. Points from the study as a whole: The investigators did not determine what antigen specificity the expanded peripheral T cells had.

As to this clone: The antigen remains undetermined.

This material consisted of CD4+ or CD8+ T cells sorted from blood, taken in a trial of the OX40 agonist ivuxolimab. This TCR derives from an adult with an advanced solid tumor such as melanoma, head and neck, liver or kidney cancer.

CDR3 amino acids: CASRRQVVSTDTQYF. In DNA, the CDR3 is TGTGCCAGCAGACGACAGGTAGTTAGCACAGATACGCAGTATTTT. The chain joins TRBV11-2 to TRBJ2-3; D is perhaps TRBD1 (6 bases). The CDR3 extends over 15 amino acids. Trimming left V 6 bases short and J 0 bases short, with 13 bases between. Germline V gene data show CDR1 as SGHAT and CDR2 as FQNNGV.